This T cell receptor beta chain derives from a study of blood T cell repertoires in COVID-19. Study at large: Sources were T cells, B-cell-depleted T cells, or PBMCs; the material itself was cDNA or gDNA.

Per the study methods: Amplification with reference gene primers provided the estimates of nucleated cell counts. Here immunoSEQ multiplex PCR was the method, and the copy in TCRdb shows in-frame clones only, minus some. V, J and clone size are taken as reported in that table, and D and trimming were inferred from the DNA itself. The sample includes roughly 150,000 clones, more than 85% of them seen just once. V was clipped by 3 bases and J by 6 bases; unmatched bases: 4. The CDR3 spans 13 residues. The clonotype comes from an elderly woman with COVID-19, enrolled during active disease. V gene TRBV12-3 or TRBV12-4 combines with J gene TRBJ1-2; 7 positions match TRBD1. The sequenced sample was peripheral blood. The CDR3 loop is CASSFTGVDGYTF. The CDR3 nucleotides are TGTGCCAGCAGTTTCACAGGGGTCGATGGCTACACCTTC.